Only one count was recorded for the clone carrying this TCR beta chain. What it binds is unknown. The assay was immunoSEQ multiplex PCR, and TCRdb's table has in-frame clones only and misses some. The sample contains over 75,000 clones, around nine tenths of which appear only once. The data stem from a study of OX40 agonist ivuxolimab in advanced cancers. At the level of the study: At doses from 0.01 to 10 mg/kg, patients were given intravenous ivuxolimab every 2 weeks. Dose-escalation patients were diagnosed with hepatocellular carcinoma, melanoma, renal cell cancer or head and neck cancer.

Whole-study results and caveats: A proportion of nonresponders additionally exhibited low normalized T-cell clonal expansion. The CD4+ and CD8+ T cells in the blood had expanded clonally by week 6 at 0.1 to 3.0 mg/kg.

The CDR3 loop spans 14 amino acids. The germline V gene has CDR1 MDHEN and CDR2 SYDVKM. The V end was cut by 6 bases, the J end by 8 bases, with 19 bases between. This rearrangement joins TRBV28 to TRBJ1-2, with a weak D call TRBD1 (5 bases). Here the sequenced sample was CD4+ or CD8+ T cells sorted from blood, taken in a trial of the OX40 agonist ivuxolimab. This clonotype was sampled from an adult with an advanced solid tumor such as melanoma, head and neck, liver or kidney cancer. In DNA, the CDR3 is TGTGCCAGCAGCAGACAGATTACGGAATTCGGCTACACCTTC. Translating it yields CASSRQITEFGYTF.